Below, one T cell receptor (beta chain) is given with its context. The junction does not match germline at one end; this may be a read error. TCRdb's table, derived via immunoSEQ multiplex PCR, lists solely in-frame clones and lacks some. The table records 2,500 or so clones, approximately 80% of them present only once. The sample originates from a study of preoperative IRX-2 immunotherapy in early breast cancer. There are 16 residues in the CDR3. From germline, CDR1 is LNHNV and CDR2 YYDKDF (reference sequence). Sample treatment: preoperative locoregional IRX-2 cytokine immunotherapy. Samples came from a phase Ib trial of preoperative locoregional IRX-2 cytokine immunotherapy.

Material: tumor tissue, obtained after IRX-2 immunotherapy. The J gene is TRBJ2-4, the V gene TRBV15; D may be TRBD1 (5 bases). This clonotype was obtained from a human donor with breast cancer. CDR3 residues: CATSRDFAISGPEGFF. Written as DNA, the CDR3 is TGTGCCACCAGCAGAGATTTCGCTATCTCAGGGCCCGAAGGTTTCTTC.